The 3 T cell receptor beta chains reported below all come from one sample, sequenced in a study of cytomegalovirus exposure and HLA in healthy donors. The PCR ran on 60 Vbeta and 13 Jbeta primers. Produced via immunoSEQ multiplex PCR; TCRdb's table is partial and in-frame only. The sample contains fewer than 180,000 clones, about 60% of which appear only once. Specimen: PBMCs. The receptors here all came from a woman in her fifties or sixties in good health and CMV-seropositive.

V and J are TRBV11-2 and TRBJ2-7; 7 bases align to TRBD1. V was clipped by 3 bases and J by 5 bases; unmatched bases: 4. Germline lookup yields CDR1 SGHAT and CDR2 FQNNGV. The CDR3 runs 13 residues. For the CDR3, the DNA is TGTGCCAGCAGCTTCCCGGGACAGCACGAGCAGTACTTC. Amino acid sequence: CASSFPGQHEQYF.

This chain uses TRBV6-5 with TRBJ1-2; 7 bases match TRBD1. V dropped 2 bases and J dropped 8; count of bases not matched to a gene: 11. The CDR3 has 15 residues. Germline assignment: CDR1 MNHEY and CDR2 SVGAGI. The DNA of the CDR3 is TGTGCCAGCAGTTACGGCGGAGGGGGCGCGGAAGGCTACACCTTC. It encodes CASSYGGGGAEGYTF.

The J gene is TRBJ2-7, the V gene TRBV5-1; 10 bases map to TRBD2. Germline CDR1 and CDR2: SGHRS and YFSETQ. The length of the CDR3 is 14 residues. V lost 4 bases to trimming and J lost 5 bases; unmatched junction nucleotides: 6. The CDR3 DNA sequence: TGCGCCAGCAGCGTTACCGGGACTAGCGACGAGCAGTACTTC. This gives the protein CASSVTGTSDEQYF. Full variable domain (outside the CDR3, taken from reference TRBV5-1 and TRBJ2-7): KAGVTQTPRYLIKTRGQQVTLSCSPISGHRSVSWYQQTPGQGLQFLFEYFSETQRNKGNFPGRFSGRQFSNSRSEMNVSTLELGDSALYLCASSVTGTSDEQYFGPGTRLTVT.